This T cell receptor (beta chain) was captured by sequencing in a study of cytomegalovirus exposure and HLA in healthy donors. This clone was counted a single time. Its target is unknown. Primers: 60 Vbeta forward and 13 Jbeta reverse. Using immunoSEQ multiplex PCR, the repertoire was profiled, and TCRdb retains in-frame clones only, with some absent. Of approximately 100,000 clones listed, about three quarters are singletons. General study results and limits: By a later analysis, the bulk of CMV-associated TCR beta chains appeared HLA-restricted. Several of the most significant clusters appeared, in a later analysis, to be linked to common viral pathogens.

Germline V gene sequence: CDR1 SGDLS, CDR2 YYNGEE. CDR3 length: 15 residues. V lost 5 bases, J lost 6 bases, and 7 bases stayed unmatched. The TCR comes from a female donor in good health and CMV-seropositive. Sequencing was performed on PBMCs. This chain joins TRBV9 and TRBJ2-1; 11 bases map to TRBD2. CDR3 coding DNA: TGTGCCAGCAGACCGCTTACTAGCGGGGGCAATGAGCAGTTCTTC. Residues: CASRPLTSGGNEQFF. Full variable domain (rest looked up from reference TRBV9 and TRBJ2-1): DSGVTQTPKHLITATGQRVTLRCSPRSGDLSVYWYQQSLDQGLQFLIQYYNGEERAKGNILERFSAQQFPDLHSELNLSSLELGDSALYFCASRPLTSGGNEQFFGPGTRLTVL.